The rows below give T cell receptor beta chains drawn from one sample of a study of blood T cell repertoires in COVID-19. Sequenced by immunoSEQ multiplex PCR; TCRdb stores in-frame clones only, minus some. The sample has around 140,000 clones; more than 70% are singletons. The sample was peripheral blood. The receptors were sampled from a man aged 50 to 59 with acute or convalescent COVID-19. CDR3s include the opening cysteine and the closing phenylalanine or tryptophan. Each record gives: CDR3 DNA, CDR3 protein, V gene, clone size, D gene, J gene. The D gene is left open where the match is weak. Rows give clone size only sometimes, using once, few, many, or a class for an expanded clone.

DNA: TGTGCCAGCAGTGCCAGGACACCCTCCTACGAGCAGTACTTC
CDR3: CASSARTPSYEQYF
V: TRBV2
size: NA
D: NA
J: TRBJ2-7

DNA: TGTGCCAGCCGACCGGACAGCAACTATGGCTACACCTTC
CDR3: CASRPDSNYGYTF
V: TRBV25-1
size: NA
D: NA
J: TRBJ1-2

DNA: TGTGCCAGCAGCGTAGGAGTAGCGGGGTTCACCGGGGAGCTGTTTTTT
CDR3: CASSVGVAGFTGELFF
V: TRBV9
size: NA
D: TRBD2
J: TRBJ2-2

DNA: TGTGCCAGCAGTTTGGGGGGGGATTCCCTTACAAAACTGTTTTTT
CDR3: CASSLGGDSLTKLFF
V: TRBV2
size: NA
D: NA
J: TRBJ1-4

DNA: TGTCCTGGGAGCCCGACAGGGGATGAAAAACTGTTTTTT
CDR3: CPGSPTGDEKLFF
V: TRBV22-1
size: NA
D: NA
J: TRBJ1-4

DNA: TGTGCCATCAAAACAGGCCCCCAAAATCAGGACACTGAAGCTTTCTTT
CDR3: CAIKTGPQNQDTEAFF
V: TRBV10-3
size: NA
D: NA
J: TRBJ1-1

DNA: TGTGCCAGCAGCCCTCAGGCGAGCTCCTACGAGCAGTACTTC
CDR3: CASSPQASSYEQYF
V: TRBV7-2
size: NA
D: NA
J: TRBJ2-7

DNA: TGTGCCAGCAGTGCAGGGTACAGGACTGAAGCTTTCTTT
CDR3: CASSAGYRTEAFF
V: TRBV2
size: NA
D: NA
J: TRBJ1-1

DNA: TGTGCCAGCATCCGACTAGCGGGAGAGTCCGGCACAGATACGCAGTATTTT
CDR3: CASIRLAGESGTDTQYF
V: TRBV2
size: NA
D: TRBD2
J: TRBJ2-3

DNA: TGTGCCAGCAAAGGAGGGGACTCTCAGCCCCAGCATTTT
CDR3: CASKGGDSQPQHF
V: TRBV6-6
size: NA
D: NA
J: TRBJ1-5

DNA: TGTGCCAGCAGCGAGCAGGGGGCTGGGGCCAACGTCCTGACTTTC
CDR3: CASSEQGAGANVLTF
V: TRBV28
size: once
D: TRBD1
J: TRBJ2-6

DNA: TGTGCCAGTAGTATGCGGGGCCTGAACACTGAAGCTTTCTTT
CDR3: CASSMRGLNTEAFF
V: TRBV19
size: NA
D: NA
J: TRBJ1-1

DNA: TGTGCCAGTAGTATCATTGGGGCAACAGGTGGCTACACCTTC
CDR3: CASSIIGATGGYTF
V: TRBV19
size: NA
D: NA
J: TRBJ1-2

DNA: TGTGCCAGCAGCTTGGCGGGACAGGGACCAACTGAAGCTTTCTTT
CDR3: CASSLAGQGPTEAFF
V: TRBV5-4
size: NA
D: TRBD1
J: TRBJ1-1

DNA: TGTGCCAGCAGTTTCAAGCAGATGGCAGGGGTCGTGTCAGAGCAGTACTTC
CDR3: CASSFKQMAGVVSEQYF
V: TRBV27
size: few
D: NA
J: TRBJ2-7

DNA: TGCGCCAGCAGCTTGCTTTCCGGCGGGGGAGCCTACGAGCAGTACTTC
CDR3: CASSLLSGGGAYEQYF
V: TRBV5-1
size: NA
D: TRBD2
J: TRBJ2-7

DNA: TGCGCCAGCAGGTTGACAGGGGCCACTGAAGCTTTCTTT
CDR3: CASRLTGATEAFF
V: TRBV5-1
size: NA
D: TRBD1
J: TRBJ1-1

DNA: TGTGCCAGCCAAAGGGGGCAGACTGGTCGGGACACCGGGGAGCTGTTTTTT
CDR3: CASQRGQTGRDTGELFF
V: TRBV7-9
size: NA
D: TRBD1
J: TRBJ2-2

DNA: TGCGCCAGCAGCTTCACAGGGTCTCCGGTGAACACTGAAGCTTTCTTT
CDR3: CASSFTGSPVNTEAFF
V: TRBV5-1
size: few
D: NA
J: TRBJ1-1

DNA: TGCGCCAGCAGCTTGGCCTTTTGGGGAGAGGGAAACACTGAAGCTTTCTTT
CDR3: CASSLAFWGEGNTEAFF
V: TRBV5-1
size: NA
D: NA
J: TRBJ1-1

DNA: TGTGCCAGCTCACCTCAGGGCACTGAAGCTTTCTTT
CDR3: CASSPQGTEAFF
V: TRBV18
size: NA
D: NA
J: TRBJ1-1

DNA: TGTGCCAGCAGGCGACAGCTTTATAATTCACCCCTCCACTTT
CDR3: CASRRQLYNSPLHF
V: TRBV28
size: NA
D: NA
J: TRBJ1-6

DNA: TGTGCCAGCAGCACCACAGCGGGAGGATCCTACGAGCAGTACTTC
CDR3: CASSTTAGGSYEQYF
V: TRBV2
size: NA
D: TRBD2
J: TRBJ2-7

DNA: TGTGCCAGTAGTCCGGAGGGGGCGTTTCTAGCCAAAAACATTCAGTACTTC
CDR3: CASSPEGAFLAKNIQYF
V: TRBV19
size: NA
D: NA
J: TRBJ2-4

DNA: TGCGCCAGCAGTCCGGCGACGGGGATCGCCTACAATGAGCAGTTCTTC
CDR3: CASSPATGIAYNEQFF
V: TRBV5-1
size: few
D: NA
J: TRBJ2-1

DNA: TGTGCCAGTAGTATGGGGCTCCTAGCGGGCCCCTCGAATGAGCAGTTCTTC
CDR3: CASSMGLLAGPSNEQFF
V: TRBV19
size: once
D: TRBD2
J: TRBJ2-1

DNA: TGTGCCAGCAGCCAAGACGGAAGGGGGCGGTTAACCGGGGAGCTGTTTTTT
CDR3: CASSQDGRGRLTGELFF
V: TRBV3-1/TRBV3-2
size: NA
D: TRBD1
J: TRBJ2-2

DNA: TGTGCCAGCAGCTTAGTTGTCGGGGACACAGATACGCAGTATTTT
CDR3: CASSLVVGDTDTQYF
V: TRBV7-6
size: once
D: NA
J: TRBJ2-3

DNA: TGCGCCAGCAGCTTGGATGCCGGGAACTACAATGAGCAGTTCTTC
CDR3: CASSLDAGNYNEQFF
V: TRBV5-1
size: NA
D: NA
J: TRBJ2-1

DNA: TGTGCCAGCAGCTTAGACAGGACCATCAATGAGCAGTTCTTC
CDR3: CASSLDRTINEQFF
V: TRBV7-3
size: NA
D: NA
J: TRBJ2-1

DNA: TGCGCCAGCAGCCAATTACAGGGGATGAACACTGAAGCTTTCTTT
CDR3: CASSQLQGMNTEAFF
V: TRBV4-1
size: once
D: TRBD1
J: TRBJ1-1

DNA: TGTGCCAGCAGTGAATGGGGCAGTGGGGCTAATGAGCAGTTCTTC
CDR3: CASSEWGSGANEQFF
V: TRBV25-1
size: NA
D: NA
J: TRBJ2-1

DNA: TGTGCCAGCGGCCGCACTGAAGCTTTCTTT
CDR3: CASGRTEAFF
V: TRBV7-9
size: few
D: NA
J: TRBJ1-1

DNA: TGTGCCAGCAGTGCAGGGGCCTACACCGGGGAGCTGTTTTTT
CDR3: CASSAGAYTGELFF
V: TRBV2
size: few
D: NA
J: TRBJ2-2

DNA: TGTGCCAGCAGTCGTCCCGCGGGCGCGCAGTATTTT
CDR3: CASSRPAGAQYF
V: TRBV6-2/TRBV6-3
size: NA
D: NA
J: TRBJ2-3

DNA: TGCAGTGCTAGTCTAGGGACAGCTGGAAACACCATATATTTT
CDR3: CSASLGTAGNTIYF
V: TRBV20-1
size: NA
D: TRBD1
J: TRBJ1-3

DNA: TGCGCCAGCAGTGAGCGGGGGACTGGAAACACCATATATTTT
CDR3: CASSERGTGNTIYF
V: TRBV10-2
size: NA
D: NA
J: TRBJ1-3

DNA: TGCGCCAGCAGCAACCCGGGGGGCACTGAAGCTTTCTTT
CDR3: CASSNPGGTEAFF
V: TRBV5-1
size: NA
D: NA
J: TRBJ1-1

DNA: TGTGCCAGTAGTATGGCAGGGATGACTGAAGCTTTCTTT
CDR3: CASSMAGMTEAFF
V: TRBV19
size: NA
D: NA
J: TRBJ1-1

DNA: TGTGCCAGCAGCCTCGGGGGGCTAGGCTACACCTTC
CDR3: CASSLGGLGYTF
V: TRBV28
size: NA
D: NA
J: TRBJ1-2

DNA: TGTGCCACCAGCAGAGAAACAGGGGGCACCGGGGAGCTGTTTTTT
CDR3: CATSRETGGTGELFF
V: TRBV15
size: NA
D: TRBD1
J: TRBJ2-2

DNA: TGTGCTAGTGGCCCGGAACGTCTGTGGGGCAGGGGCCACGCTAACTATGGCTACACCTTC
CDR3: CASGPERLWGRGHANYGYTF
V: TRBV12-5
size: NA
D: NA
J: TRBJ1-2

DNA: TGTGCCAGCAGCCAAGACAGGTCGAACACCATATATTTT
CDR3: CASSQDRSNTIYF
V: TRBV4-2
size: NA
D: NA
J: TRBJ1-3

DNA: TGTGCCAGCAGCAGGGGACAGGGGGTCTATGGCTACACCTTC
CDR3: CASSRGQGVYGYTF
V: TRBV9
size: NA
D: TRBD1
J: TRBJ1-2